The rows below give T cell receptor beta chains drawn from one sample of a study of T cell changes during pregnancy in multiple sclerosis. Sequenced by immunoSEQ multiplex PCR; TCRdb stores in-frame clones only, minus some. The sample records tens of thousands of clones, just over 90% being singletons. Sequences were derived from peripheral blood, sampled in the third trimester of pregnancy. These receptors all stem from a female donor with multiple sclerosis, enrolled in a pregnancy study. CDR3s include the opening cysteine and the closing phenylalanine or tryptophan. D genes are given only for firm matches. Where a row states a size, it is once, few, many or the class of an expanded clone; other rows omit it.

clone size	D gene	V gene	J gene	CDR3 protein	CDR3 DNA
-	-	TRBV7-2	TRBJ1-1	CASSSWRAGTEAFF	TGTGCCAGCAGCTCTTGGAGGGCGGGCACTGAAGCTTTCTTT
-	-	TRBV11-2	TRBJ2-7	CASSLGGFYEQYF	TGTGCCAGCAGCTTAGGAGGTTTCTACGAGCAGTACTTC
-	TRBD1	TRBV11-2	TRBJ1-4	CASSSVTGIEKLFF	TGTGCCAGCAGCTCGGTGACAGGGATTGAAAAACTGTTTTTT
-	-	TRBV19	TRBJ2-1	CASSTQGGSYNEQFF	TGTGCCAGTAGTACTCAGGGGGGCTCCTACAATGAGCAGTTCTTC
-	TRBD2	TRBV27	TRBJ2-7	CASSSLAGVTYEQYF	TGTGCCAGCAGTTCGCTAGCGGGCGTTACCTACGAGCAGTACTTC
-	-	TRBV4-3	TRBJ1-1	CASSQDIGGWGGEAFF	TGCGCCAGCAGCCAAGATATAGGAGGTTGGGGGGGTGAAGCTTTCTTT
-	-	TRBV2	TRBJ1-2	CASSEGPGGYTF	TGTGCCAGCAGTGAAGGGCCCGGGGGCTACACCTTC
-	-	TRBV4-1	TRBJ2-2	CASSQARDLNTGELFF	TGCGCCAGCAGCCAGGCCAGGGATTTGAACACCGGGGAGCTGTTTTTT
-	TRBD2	TRBV7-2	TRBJ2-5	CASSWSGGASKTQYF	TGTGCCAGCAGCTGGAGCGGGGGGGCCTCGAAGACCCAGTACTTC
-	-	TRBV28	TRBJ1-1	CASSFSPGHPNTEAFF	TGTGCCAGCAGTTTCTCCCCGGGACATCCGAACACTGAAGCTTTCTTT
-	TRBD1	TRBV30	TRBJ2-7	CAWRGVGGIYEQYF	TGTGCCTGGAGGGGGGTAGGGGGCATCTACGAGCAGTACTTC
-	-	TRBV7-3	TRBJ2-2	CASSLKRAGELFF	TGTGCCAGCAGCTTAAAGAGGGCCGGGGAGCTGTTTTTT
-	-	TRBV30	TRBJ1-5	CAWGTRTGQPQHF	TGTGCCTGGGGGACACGAACAGGACAGCCCCAGCATTTT
-	-	TRBV9	TRBJ1-2	CASSVTAANYGYTF	TGTGCCAGCAGCGTAACGGCGGCTAACTATGGCTACACCTTC
once	-	TRBV5-1	TRBJ1-1	CASSLAQANTEAFF	TGCGCCAGCAGCTTGGCTCAGGCGAACACTGAAGCTTTCTTT
-	-	TRBV2	TRBJ2-7	CASRKDIISYEQYF	TGTGCCAGCAGAAAGGACATCATCTCCTACGAGCAGTACTTC
once	-	TRBV30	TRBJ1-5	CAWRAGSNQPQHF	TGTGCCTGGAGAGCAGGGTCAAATCAGCCCCAGCATTTT
-	-	TRBV25-1	TRBJ1-6	CASSGNRTASSYNSPLHF	TGTGCCAGCAGTGGGAACAGGACGGCCAGCTCCTATAATTCACCCCTCCACTTT
-	TRBD1	TRBV5-4	TRBJ2-3	CASRDRVTDTQYF	TGTGCCAGCCGGGACAGGGTCACAGATACGCAGTATTTT
-	-	TRBV28	TRBJ2-3	CASRFVPGQTDTQYF	TGTGCCAGCAGATTCGTCCCAGGTCAAACAGATACGCAGTATTTT
-	-	TRBV5-1	TRBJ2-7	CASSLERRTLDEQYF	TGCGCCAGCAGCTTGGAACGGAGGACGCTCGACGAGCAGTACTTC
-	TRBD1	TRBV5-4	TRBJ2-1	CASSYSTGGLEQFF	TGTGCCAGCAGCTACTCGACAGGGGGATTAGAGCAGTTCTTC
-	TRBD2	TRBV11-2	TRBJ2-7	CASGTSRYEQYF	TGTGCCAGCGGGACTAGCAGATACGAGCAGTACTTC
-	TRBD1	TRBV15	TRBJ2-2	CATSRLPGQGNTGELFF	TGTGCCACCAGCAGGCTCCCGGGACAGGGGAACACCGGGGAGCTGTTTTTT
-	-	TRBV5-6	TRBJ1-2	CASSLGSNYGYTF	TGTGCCAGCAGCTTGGGCAGTAACTATGGCTACACCTTC
-	-	TRBV27	TRBJ2-7	CASSAVERYEQYF	TGTGCCAGCAGTGCCGTAGAGCGCTACGAGCAGTACTTC
-	-	TRBV4-1	TRBJ1-2	CASSQLGGAANYGYTF	TGCGCCAGCAGCCAATTGGGCGGGGCGGCTAACTATGGCTACACCTTC
-	-	TRBV7-2	TRBJ1-1	CASSLARGMNTEAFF	TGTGCCAGCAGCTTGGCCCGGGGGATGAACACTGAAGCTTTCTTT
once	TRBD1	TRBV7-9	TRBJ2-1	CASSFLQGRGEQFF	TGTGCCAGCAGCTTTCTACAGGGGCGAGGTGAGCAGTTCTTC
few	-	TRBV15	TRBJ1-4	CATSRGTEGSYEKLFF	TGTGCCACCAGCAGAGGGACAGAGGGGAGTTATGAAAAACTGTTTTTT
-	TRBD1	TRBV11-2	TRBJ2-7	CASSPGTGASYEQYF	TGTGCCAGCAGCCCCGGGACAGGGGCTTCATACGAGCAGTACTTC
-	-	TRBV28	TRBJ1-2	CASSLPMAATHGYTF	TGTGCCAGCAGTTTACCTATGGCAGCGACCCATGGCTACACCTTC
-	TRBD1	TRBV6-6	TRBJ1-2	CASSPPGQANTF	TGTGCCAGCAGTCCTCCGGGACAGGCAAACACCTTC
-	TRBD1	TRBV27	TRBJ1-2	CASANYIRGQNYGYTF	TGTGCCAGCGCTAACTACATAAGGGGACAGAACTATGGCTACACCTTC
-	-	TRBV11-2	TRBJ1-2	CASSLDDSIYGYTF	TGTGCCAGCAGCTTAGATGACAGTATCTATGGCTACACCTTC
-	TRBD1	TRBV7-3	TRBJ1-1	CASSEGTGRRAFF	TGTGCCAGCAGCGAGGGGACAGGGCGGCGAGCTTTCTTT
-	-	TRBV4-3	TRBJ1-2	CASSQERGWDGYTF	TGCGCCAGCAGCCAAGAAAGGGGGTGGGATGGCTACACCTTC
-	-	TRBV29-1	TRBJ1-4	CSVERGQRNEKLFF	TGCAGCGTTGAGAGAGGACAACGTAATGAAAAACTGTTTTTT
-	-	TRBV2	TRBJ2-2	CASRRTSNTGELFF	TGTGCCAGCAGACGGACTTCGAACACCGGGGAGCTGTTTTTT
-	TRBD1	TRBV29-1	TRBJ2-7	CSVTGQGAGEQYF	TGCAGCGTTACGGGACAGGGGGCAGGCGAGCAGTACTTC
once	TRBD1	TRBV19	TRBJ2-3	CASSIAGRGKLHTQYF	TGTGCCAGTAGTATAGCGGGCAGGGGGAAGCTACATACGCAGTATTTT
-	-	TRBV28	TRBJ2-3	CASSLIGRRGSTDTQYF	TGTGCCAGCAGTTTAATCGGGCGGCGGGGAAGCACAGATACGCAGTATTTT
-	TRBD1	TRBV2	TRBJ2-1	CASSDPGQGKSYEQFF	TGTGCCAGCAGTGACCCGGGACAGGGTAAATCCTATGAGCAGTTCTTC
-	-	TRBV7-3	TRBJ2-6	CASSLRGEGANVLTF	TGTGCCAGCAGCTTAAGGGGCGAAGGGGCCAACGTCCTGACTTTC
-	TRBD2	TRBV4-1	TRBJ2-7	CASSHWGGAYEQYF	TGCGCCAGCAGCCACTGGGGGGGGGCCTACGAGCAGTACTTC
-	TRBD1	TRBV25-1	TRBJ1-6	CASTQTGDNSPLHF	TGTGCCAGCACCCAGACAGGGGATAATTCACCCCTCCACTTT
once	-	TRBV7-2	TRBJ2-3	CASSPQAARFSTDTQYF	TGTGCCAGCAGCCCTCAAGCAGCGCGGTTCAGCACAGATACGCAGTATTTT
-	-	TRBV10-2	TRBJ1-1	CASSVWGGDTEAFF	TGCGCCAGCAGTGTGTGGGGCGGTGACACTGAAGCTTTCTTT
few	TRBD1	TRBV4-1	TRBJ1-1	CASSARTGVNTEAFF	TGCGCCAGCAGCGCCCGGACAGGCGTGAACACTGAAGCTTTCTTT
-	-	TRBV7-9	TRBJ2-3	CASSLALDSTDTQYF	TGTGCCAGCAGCTTAGCGCTAGATAGCACAGATACGCAGTATTTT
once	TRBD1	TRBV6-5	TRBJ2-2	CASSYGTGRSGELFF	TGTGCCAGCAGTTACGGGACAGGGCGATCCGGGGAGCTGTTTTTT